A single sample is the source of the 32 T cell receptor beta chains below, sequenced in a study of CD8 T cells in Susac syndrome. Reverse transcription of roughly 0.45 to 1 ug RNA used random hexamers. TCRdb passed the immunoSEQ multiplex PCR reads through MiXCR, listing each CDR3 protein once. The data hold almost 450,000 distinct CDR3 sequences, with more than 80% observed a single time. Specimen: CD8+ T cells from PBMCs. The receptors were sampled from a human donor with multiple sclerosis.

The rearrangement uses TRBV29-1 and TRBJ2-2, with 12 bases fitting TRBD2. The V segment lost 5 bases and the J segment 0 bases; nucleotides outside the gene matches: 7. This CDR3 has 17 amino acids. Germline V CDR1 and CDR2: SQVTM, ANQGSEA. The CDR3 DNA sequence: TGCAGCGTTCACCTCGGACTAGCGGGAACGAACACCGGGGAGCTGTTTTTT. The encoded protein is CSVHLGLAGTNTGELFF.

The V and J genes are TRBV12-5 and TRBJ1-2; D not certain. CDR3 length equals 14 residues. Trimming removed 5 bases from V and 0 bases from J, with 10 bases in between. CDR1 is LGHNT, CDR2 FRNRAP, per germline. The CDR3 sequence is CASGSSASNYGYTF. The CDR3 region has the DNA TGTGCTAGTGGTAGTAGCGCCTCTAACTATGGCTACACCTTC.

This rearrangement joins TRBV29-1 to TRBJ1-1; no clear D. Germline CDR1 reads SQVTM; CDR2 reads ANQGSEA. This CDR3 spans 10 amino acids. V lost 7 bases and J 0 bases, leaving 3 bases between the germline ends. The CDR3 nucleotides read TGCAGCGCAGTGAACACTGAAGCTTTCTTT. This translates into CSAVNTEAFF. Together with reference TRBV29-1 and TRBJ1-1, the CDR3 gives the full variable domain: SAVISQKPSRDICQRGTSLTIQCQVDSQVTMMFWYRQQPGQSLTLIATANQGSEATYESGFVIDKFPISRPNLTFSTLTVSNMSPEDSSIYLCSAVNTEAFFGQGTRLTVV.

CDR3 in amino acids: CASSSQAFNQPQHF. CDR3 nucleotides: TGTGCCAGCAGCTCTCAGGCTTTTAATCAGCCCCAGCATTTT. The rearrangement joins TRBV7-9 to TRBJ1-5, with D hard to call. CDR1 and CDR2 (germline): SEHNR, FQNEAQ (reference sequence). The CDR3 totals 14 residues. Trimming took off 4 bases at V and 4 bases at J, with 11 bases between the two ends.

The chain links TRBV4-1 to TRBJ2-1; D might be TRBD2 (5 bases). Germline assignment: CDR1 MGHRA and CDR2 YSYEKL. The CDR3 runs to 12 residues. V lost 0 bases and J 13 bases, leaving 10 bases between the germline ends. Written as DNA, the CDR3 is TGCGCCAGCAGCCAAGAAGGGAGTGGTCAGTTCTTC. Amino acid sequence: CASSQEGSGQFF.

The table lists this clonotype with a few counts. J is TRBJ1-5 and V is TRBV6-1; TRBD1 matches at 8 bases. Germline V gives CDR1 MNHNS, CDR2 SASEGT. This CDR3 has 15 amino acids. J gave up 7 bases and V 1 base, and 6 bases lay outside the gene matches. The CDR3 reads CASSEGGQGGQPQHF. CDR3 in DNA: TGTGCCAGCAGTGAAGGAGGACAGGGTGGCCAGCCCCAGCATTTT.

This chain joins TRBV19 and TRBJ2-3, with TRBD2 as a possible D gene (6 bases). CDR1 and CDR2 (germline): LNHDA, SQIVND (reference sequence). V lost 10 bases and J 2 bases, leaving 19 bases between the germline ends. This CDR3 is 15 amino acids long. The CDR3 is CATVPEGLDTDTQYF. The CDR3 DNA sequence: TGTGCCACTGTCCCGGAGGGGCTGGACACAGATACGCAGTATTTT.

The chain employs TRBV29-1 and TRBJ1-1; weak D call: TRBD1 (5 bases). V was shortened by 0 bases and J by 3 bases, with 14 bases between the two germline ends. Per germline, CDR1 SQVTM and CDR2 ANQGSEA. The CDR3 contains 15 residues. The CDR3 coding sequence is TGCAGCGTTGAAGATCGTAAAGGGACGTACACTGAAGCTTTCTTT. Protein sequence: CSVEDRKGTYTEAFF.

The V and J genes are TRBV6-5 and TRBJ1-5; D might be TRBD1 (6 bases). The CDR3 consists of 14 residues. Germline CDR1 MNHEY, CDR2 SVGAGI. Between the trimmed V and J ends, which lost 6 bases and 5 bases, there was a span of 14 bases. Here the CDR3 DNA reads TGTGCCAGCAGCGAGGGGGACATAGATCAGCCCCAGCATTTT. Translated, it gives CASSEGDIDQPQHF.

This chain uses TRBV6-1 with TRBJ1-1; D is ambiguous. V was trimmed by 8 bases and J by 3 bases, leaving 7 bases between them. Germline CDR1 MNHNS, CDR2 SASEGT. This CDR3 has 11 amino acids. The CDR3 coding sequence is TGTGCCAGCGGGGTCTACACTGAAGCTTTCTTT. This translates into CASGVYTEAFF.

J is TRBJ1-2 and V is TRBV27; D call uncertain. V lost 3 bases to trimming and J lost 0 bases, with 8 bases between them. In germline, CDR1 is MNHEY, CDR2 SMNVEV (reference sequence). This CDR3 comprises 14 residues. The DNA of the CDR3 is TGTGCCAGCAGTTTGGCAGGACCTAACTATGGCTACACCTTC. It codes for CASSLAGPNYGYTF.

The CDR3 spells CASSETLGQYEAFF. The CDR3 DNA follows: TGTGCCAGCAGTGAAACTTTGGGGCAATATGAAGCTTTCTTT. The chain recombines TRBV25-1 with TRBJ1-1, with D possibly being TRBD1 (5 bases). V was cut by 2 bases and J by 7 bases, with 14 bases left in between. CDR3 length: 14 amino acids. Germline CDR1 is MGHDK and CDR2 is SYGVNS.

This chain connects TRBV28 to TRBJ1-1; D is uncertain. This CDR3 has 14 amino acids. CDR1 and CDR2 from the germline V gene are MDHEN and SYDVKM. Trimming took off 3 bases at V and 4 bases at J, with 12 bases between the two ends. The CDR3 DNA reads TGTGCCAGCAGTTTCCTCCTAGGCGGCACTGAAGCTTTCTTT. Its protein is CASSFLLGGTEAFF.

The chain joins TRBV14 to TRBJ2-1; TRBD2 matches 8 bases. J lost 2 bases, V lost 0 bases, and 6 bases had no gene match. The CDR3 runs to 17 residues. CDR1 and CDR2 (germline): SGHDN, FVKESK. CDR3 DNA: TGTGCCAGCAGCCAAGAAGGTAGCGGGGCCCCCTACAATGAGCAGTTCTTC. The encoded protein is CASSQEGSGAPYNEQFF.

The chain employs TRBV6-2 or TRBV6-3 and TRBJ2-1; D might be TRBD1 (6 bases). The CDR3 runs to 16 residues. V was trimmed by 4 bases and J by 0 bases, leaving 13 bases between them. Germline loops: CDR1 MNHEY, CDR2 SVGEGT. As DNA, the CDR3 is TGTGCCAGCAGTTCACTCAGGGGCATCTCCTACAATGAGCAGTTCTTC. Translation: CASSSLRGISYNEQFF.

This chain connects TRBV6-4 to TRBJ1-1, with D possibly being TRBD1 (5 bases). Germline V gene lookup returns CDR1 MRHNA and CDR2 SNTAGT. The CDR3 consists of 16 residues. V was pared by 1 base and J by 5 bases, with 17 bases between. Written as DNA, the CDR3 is TGTGCCAGCAGTGACTATCCGGTGCAGAGGGGTACTGAAGCTTTCTTT. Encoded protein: CASSDYPVQRGTEAFF.

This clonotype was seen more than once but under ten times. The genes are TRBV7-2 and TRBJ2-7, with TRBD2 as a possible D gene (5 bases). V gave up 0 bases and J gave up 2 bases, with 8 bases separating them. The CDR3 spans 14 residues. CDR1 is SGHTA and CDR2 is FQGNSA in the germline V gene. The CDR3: CASSLATGTYEQYF. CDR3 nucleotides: TGTGCCAGCAGCTTAGCGACGGGAACCTACGAGCAGTACTTC.

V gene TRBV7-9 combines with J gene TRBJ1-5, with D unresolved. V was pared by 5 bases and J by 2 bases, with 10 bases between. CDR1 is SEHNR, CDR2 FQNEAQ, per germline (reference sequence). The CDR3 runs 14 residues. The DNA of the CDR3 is TGTGCCAGCAGCGCTAAGGGAGGCAATCAGCCCCAGCATTTT. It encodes CASSAKGGNQPQHF.

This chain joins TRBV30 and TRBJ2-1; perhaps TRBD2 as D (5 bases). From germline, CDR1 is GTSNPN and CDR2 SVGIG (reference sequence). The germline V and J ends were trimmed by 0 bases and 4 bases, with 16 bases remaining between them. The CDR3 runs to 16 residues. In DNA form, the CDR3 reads TGTGCCTGGAGTGTATCCCCCGGCGGGCCTTACAATGAGCAGTTCTTC. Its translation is CAWSVSPGGPYNEQFF.

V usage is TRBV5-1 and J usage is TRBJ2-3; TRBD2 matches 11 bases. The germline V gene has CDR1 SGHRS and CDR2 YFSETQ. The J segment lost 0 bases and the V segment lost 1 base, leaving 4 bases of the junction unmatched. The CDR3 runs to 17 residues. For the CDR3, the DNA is TGCGCCAGCAGCTTGTTGACTAGCGGGACCAGCACAGATACGCAGTATTTT. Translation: CASSLLTSGTSTDTQYF.

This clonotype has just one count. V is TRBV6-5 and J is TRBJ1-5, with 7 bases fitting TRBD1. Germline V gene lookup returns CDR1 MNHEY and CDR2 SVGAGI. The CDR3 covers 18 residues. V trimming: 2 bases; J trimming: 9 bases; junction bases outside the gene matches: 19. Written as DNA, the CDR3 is TGTGCCAGCAGTTACCTACCGGGACAGATCAATCGGACGAGGCCCCAGCATTTT. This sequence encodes CASSYLPGQINRTRPQHF.

Here the CDR3 DNA reads TGCGCCAGCGATCGGGAGGGCTCCTACAATGAGCAGTTCTTC. Protein sequence: CASDREGSYNEQFF. The rearrangement uses TRBV10-2 and TRBJ2-1, with 8 bases identical to TRBD2. J lost 0 bases, V lost 8 bases, and 3 bases had no gene match. Germline V gene sequence: CDR1 WSHSY, CDR2 SAAADI. The CDR3 length is 14 residues.

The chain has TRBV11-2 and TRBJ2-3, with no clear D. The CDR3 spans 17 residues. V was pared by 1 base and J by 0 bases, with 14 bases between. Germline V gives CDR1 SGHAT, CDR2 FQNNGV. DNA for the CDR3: TGTGCCAGCAGCTTAGGACGGACCACCGAAAGCACAGATACGCAGTATTTT. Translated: CASSLGRTTESTDTQYF.

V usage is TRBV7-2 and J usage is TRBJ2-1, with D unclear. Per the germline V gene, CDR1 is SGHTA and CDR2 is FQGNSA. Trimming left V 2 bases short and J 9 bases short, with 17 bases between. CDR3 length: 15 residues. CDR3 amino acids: CASSLFLNAGSEQFF. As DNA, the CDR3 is TGTGCCAGCAGCTTATTCCTAAACGCAGGCAGTGAGCAGTTCTTC.

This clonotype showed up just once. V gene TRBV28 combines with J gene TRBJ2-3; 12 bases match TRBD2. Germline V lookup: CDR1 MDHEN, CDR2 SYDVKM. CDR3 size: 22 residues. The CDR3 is CATRRQQFRRTSGNQSTDTQYF. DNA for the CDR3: TGTGCGACGCGCCGCCAGCAGTTTAGAAGGACTAGCGGGAACCAAAGCACAGATACGCAGTATTTT.

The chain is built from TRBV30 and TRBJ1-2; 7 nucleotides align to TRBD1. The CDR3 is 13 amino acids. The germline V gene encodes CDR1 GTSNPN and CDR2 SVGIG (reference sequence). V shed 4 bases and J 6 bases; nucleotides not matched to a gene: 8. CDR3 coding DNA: TGTGCCTGGAATTTAGGGGGCGCGGATGGCTACACCTTC. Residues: CAWNLGGADGYTF.

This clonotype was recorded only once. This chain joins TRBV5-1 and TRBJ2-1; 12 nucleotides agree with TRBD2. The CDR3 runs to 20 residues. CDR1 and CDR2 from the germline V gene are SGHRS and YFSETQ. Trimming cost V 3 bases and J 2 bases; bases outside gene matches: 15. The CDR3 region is CASSSPLAGGPGDPYNEQFF. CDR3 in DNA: TGCGCCAGCAGCTCCCCACTAGCGGGAGGCCCCGGGGATCCCTACAATGAGCAGTTCTTC.

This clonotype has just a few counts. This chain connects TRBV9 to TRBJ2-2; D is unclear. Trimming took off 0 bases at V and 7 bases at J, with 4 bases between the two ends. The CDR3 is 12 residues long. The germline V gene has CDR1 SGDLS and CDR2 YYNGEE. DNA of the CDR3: TGTGCCAGCAGCGTAGTTGACGGGGAGCTGTTTTTT. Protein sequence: CASSVVDGELFF. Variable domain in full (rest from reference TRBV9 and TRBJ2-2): DSGVTQTPKHLITATGQRVTLRCSPRSGDLSVYWYQQSLDQGLQFLIQYYNGEERAKGNILERFSAQQFPDLHSELNLSSLELGDSALYFCASSVVDGELFFGEGSRLTVL.

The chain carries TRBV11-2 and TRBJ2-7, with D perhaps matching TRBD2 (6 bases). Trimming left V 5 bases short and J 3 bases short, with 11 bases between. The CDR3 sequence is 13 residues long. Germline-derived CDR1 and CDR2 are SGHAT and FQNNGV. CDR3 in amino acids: CASSAGTYYEQYF. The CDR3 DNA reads TGTGCCAGCAGCGCCGGGACTTACTACGAGCAGTACTTC.

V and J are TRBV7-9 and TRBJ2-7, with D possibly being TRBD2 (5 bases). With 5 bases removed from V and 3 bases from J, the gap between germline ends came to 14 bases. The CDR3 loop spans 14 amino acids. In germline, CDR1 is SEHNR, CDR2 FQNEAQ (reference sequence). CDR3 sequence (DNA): TGTGCCAGCAGCCGGGGTATAGGAGACTACGAGCAGTACTTC. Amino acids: CASSRGIGDYEQYF.

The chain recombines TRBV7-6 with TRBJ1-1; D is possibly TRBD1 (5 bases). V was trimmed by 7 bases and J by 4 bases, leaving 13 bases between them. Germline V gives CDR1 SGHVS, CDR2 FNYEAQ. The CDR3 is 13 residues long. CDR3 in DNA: TGTGCCAGCACCCAGGAAAGGGGCACTGAAGCTTTCTTT. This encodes CASTQERGTEAFF.

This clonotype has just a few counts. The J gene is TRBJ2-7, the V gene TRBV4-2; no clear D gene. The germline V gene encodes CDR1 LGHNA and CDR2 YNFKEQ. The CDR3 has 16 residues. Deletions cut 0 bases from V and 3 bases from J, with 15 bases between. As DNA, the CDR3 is TGTGCCAGCAGCCAAGATCAGGAGAGAAGCTACTACGAGCAGTACTTC. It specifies CASSQDQERSYYEQYF.